Included here is one TCR beta chain sequence, with context. A much larger clone differs from this one at a single base, so this may be a read error. This sample was taken from a study of human T cells and chemical hapten exposure. The germline gives CDR1 MNHEY, CDR2 SVGEGT. The CDR3 has 16 amino acids. TCRdb re-called the RACE reads through MiXCR, storing one row per CDR3 protein. The repertoire holds around 99,000 distinct CDR3 sequences, with roughly 12% as singletons. The time point here: patch test 1, 2 weeks after DPC sensitization. Documented treatment: therapeutic diphenylcyclopropenone sensitization with weekly scalp DPC.

The chain couples TRBV6-2 or TRBV6-3 to TRBJ1-1, with D unclear. This clonotype was obtained from a woman aged 40 to 50 with alopecia areata. Some clones in this sample may be carry-over from other donors' samples. This specimen was whole blood, taken in connection with sensitization to the hapten diphenylcyclopropenone (DPC). In nucleotides, the CDR3 is TGTGCCAGCAGTTCCCGCGCGGGGATCCCTAACACTGAAGTTTTCTTT. Its protein is CASSSRAGIPNTEVFF.